Following are 6 T cell receptor beta chains from one sample sequenced in a study of blood T cell repertoires in COVID-19. Using immunoSEQ multiplex PCR, the repertoire was profiled, and TCRdb retains in-frame clones only, with some absent. The data hold around 170,000 clones, with 85% to 90% observed a single time. Sample: peripheral blood. The receptors shown here come from a man aged 55 to 70 with COVID-19, enrolled during active disease.

Only one count was recorded for this clone. The chain couples TRBV5-4 to TRBJ2-1, with TRBD2 matching 13 bases. Germline CDR1 reads SGHNT; CDR2 reads YYREEE (reference sequence). V lost 0 bases, J lost 7 bases, and 10 bases stayed unmatched. The CDR3 runs 18 residues. CDR3 in DNA: TGTGCCAGCAGCTTGGTTTTGACTAGCGGGAGGTGGTTGAATGAGCAGTTCTTC. This sequence encodes CASSLVLTSGRWLNEQFF.

The chain links TRBV19 to TRBJ1-2, with 7 bases that match TRBD1. The CDR3 runs to 13 residues. The trim removed 3 bases at V and 2 bases at J, leaving 0 bases unmatched. Germline-derived CDR1 and CDR2 are LNHDA and SQIVND (reference sequence). CDR3 DNA: TGTGCCAGTAGTATGACAGGGAACTATGGCTACACCTTC. Translating gives CASSMTGNYGYTF.

The chain recombines TRBV30 with TRBJ1-2, with a weak D call TRBD1 (6 bases). The CDR3 consists of 11 residues. V was clipped by 6 bases and J by 7 bases, with 12 bases between them. Germline V lookup: CDR1 GTSNPN, CDR2 SVGIG (reference sequence). CDR3 nucleotide sequence: TGTGCCTGCAGGGGACCTCTTGGCTACACCTTC. Translating it yields CACRGPLGYTF.

This chain connects TRBV4-3 to TRBJ1-2, with D tentatively TRBD1 (6 bases). Germline loops: CDR1 LGHNA, CDR2 YSLEER. Trimming cost V 0 bases and J 4 bases, with 9 bases left between them. The CDR3 consists of 14 residues. The CDR3 nucleotides are TGCGCCAGCAGCCAAGAGGGGACATTCTATGGCTACACCTTC. Residues: CASSQEGTFYGYTF.

The J gene is TRBJ1-2, the V gene TRBV19; the D is unclear. CDR1 LNHDA and CDR2 SQIVND come from the germline V gene (reference sequence). The V end lost 1 base, the J end lost 4 bases, and 13 bases lay between the germline ends. The CDR3 loop spans 15 amino acids. The CDR3 loop reads CASSIGEGLRYGYTF. CDR3 bases: TGTGCCAGTAGTATAGGAGAGGGTCTTCGCTATGGCTACACCTTC.

The chain recombines TRBV28 with TRBJ2-2, with D possibly matching TRBD2 (6 bases). Per germline, CDR1 MDHEN and CDR2 SYDVKM. V lost 7 bases and J lost 2, with 11 bases in between. This CDR3 has 14 amino acids. The CDR3 protein is CASTRGGNTGELFF. In nucleotides, the CDR3 is TGTGCCAGCACAAGGGGAGGAAACACCGGGGAGCTGTTTTTT. The full variable domain, completed using reference TRBV28 and TRBJ2-2, is DVKVTQSSRYLVKRTGEKVFLECVQDMDHENMFWYRQDPGLGLRLIYFSYDVKMKEKGDIPEGYSVSREKKERFSLILESASTNQTSMYLCASTRGGNTGELFFGEGSRLTVL.